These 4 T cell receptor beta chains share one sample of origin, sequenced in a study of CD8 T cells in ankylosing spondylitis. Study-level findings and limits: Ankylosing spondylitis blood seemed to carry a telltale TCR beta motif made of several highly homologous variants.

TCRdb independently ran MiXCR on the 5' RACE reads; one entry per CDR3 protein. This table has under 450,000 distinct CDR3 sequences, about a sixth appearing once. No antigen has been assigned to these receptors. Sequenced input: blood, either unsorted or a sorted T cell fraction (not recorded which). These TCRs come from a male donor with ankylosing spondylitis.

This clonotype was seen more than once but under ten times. CDR3 sequence (DNA): TGCAGTGCTAGAGTAGCGGGGGCTGCAGATACGCAGTATTTT. Amino acid sequence: CSARVAGAADTQYF. The rearrangement joins TRBV20-1 to TRBJ2-3; TRBD2 matches 9 bases. Germline V gene data show CDR1 as DFQATT and CDR2 as SNEGSKA (reference sequence). V shed 1 base, J shed 4 bases, and the junction held 3 bases outside the gene matches. This CDR3 contains 14 residues.

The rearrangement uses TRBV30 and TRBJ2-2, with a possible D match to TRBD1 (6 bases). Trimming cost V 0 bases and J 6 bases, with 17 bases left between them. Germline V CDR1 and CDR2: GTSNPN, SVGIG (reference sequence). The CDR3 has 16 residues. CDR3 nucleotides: TGTGCCTGGAGTGTATGGGGTAGGGGGAGCGCCGGGGAGCTGTTTTTT. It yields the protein CAWSVWGRGSAGELFF.

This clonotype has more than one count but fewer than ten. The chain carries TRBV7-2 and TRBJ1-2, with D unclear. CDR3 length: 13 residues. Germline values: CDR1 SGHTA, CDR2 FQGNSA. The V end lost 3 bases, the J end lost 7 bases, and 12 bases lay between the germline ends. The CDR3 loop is CASSLDGSSGYTF. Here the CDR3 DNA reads TGTGCCAGCAGCTTGGACGGTAGCTCTGGCTACACCTTC.

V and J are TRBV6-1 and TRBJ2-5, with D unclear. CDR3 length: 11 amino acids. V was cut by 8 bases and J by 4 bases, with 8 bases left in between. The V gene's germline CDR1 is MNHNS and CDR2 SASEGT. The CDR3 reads CASDKRETQYF. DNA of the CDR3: TGTGCCAGCGATAAGAGAGAGACCCAGTACTTC.